This T cell receptor beta chain was documented in a study of OX40 agonist ivuxolimab in advanced cancers. On the study more broadly: The drug used for patients, ivuxolimab, was an agonistic anti-OX40 (CD134) antibody.

Sequencing was performed with immunoSEQ multiplex PCR; in TCRdb, only in-frame clones are kept and a portion is missing. The table records 65,000 to 95,000 clones, more than 75% of them present only once. Regarding the study as a whole: Expanded clones were, on average, more numerous among CD8+ T cells than CD4+.

There are 13 residues in the CDR3. Germline V lookup: CDR1 MNHNS, CDR2 SASEGT. The ends lost 4 bases at V and 5 bases at J; junction bases unmatched: 5. Worth noting for this clone: No antigen is known for it.

The sample in question was CD4+ or CD8+ T cells sorted from blood, obtained in a trial of the OX40 agonist ivuxolimab. V usage is TRBV6-1 and J usage is TRBJ2-7; 7 bases map to TRBD1. This TCR was sampled from an adult with an advanced solid tumor such as melanoma, head and neck, liver or kidney cancer. CDR3 sequence reads: CASSGGQRHEQYF. CDR3 sequence (DNA): TGTGCCAGCAGTGGGGGACAGCGCCACGAGCAGTACTTC.